The 21 T cell receptor beta chains listed next were all sequenced from one sample in a study of cytomegalovirus exposure and HLA in healthy donors. The PCR contained 60 Vbeta and 13 Jbeta primers. TCRdb's copy holds only in-frame clones and misses some; the assay was immunoSEQ multiplex PCR. This sample yields about 170,000 clones, of which just under 80% are seen a single time; 1% belongs to the top ten. Sequenced: PBMCs. The receptors come from a woman aged 50 to 60 in good health and CMV-seropositive.

A single count supports this clone. The gene calls are TRBV7-2 and TRBJ2-3; no definite D call. V was pared by 4 bases and J by 1 base, with 3 bases between. Germline CDR1 is SGHTA and CDR2 is FQGNSA. This CDR3 region has 12 residues. CDR3 bases: TGTGCCAGCAGCTCCGGCACAGATACGCAGTATTTT. Translation: CASSSGTDTQYF.

This chain uses TRBV28 with TRBJ1-2; D call uncertain. CDR1 is MDHEN and CDR2 is SYDVKM in the germline V gene. V was clipped by 2 bases and J by 6 bases, with 10 bases between them. This CDR3 spans 13 amino acids. The CDR3 sequence: CASSLGRRDGYTF. CDR3 DNA sequence: TGTGCCAGCAGTTTAGGAAGGAGGGATGGCTACACCTTC.

The chain joins TRBV11-2 to TRBJ2-2; a weak D match, TRBD1 (5 bases). This CDR3 is 14 amino acids long. Germline CDR1 is SGHAT and CDR2 is FQNNGV. Between the trimmed V and J ends, which lost 2 bases and 6 bases, there was a span of 10 bases. The CDR3 DNA follows: TGTGCCAGCAGCTTATTGGGGCTCGCCGGGGAGCTGTTTTTT. Residues: CASSLLGLAGELFF.

V usage is TRBV9 and J usage is TRBJ1-5; 10 nucleotides agree with TRBD1. Germline V gene sequence: CDR1 SGDLS, CDR2 YYNGEE. Trimming at V came to 3 bases and at J to 6 bases, leaving 6 bases not matched to a gene. CDR3 length equals 15 residues. The CDR3 spells CASSATGGVGQPQHF. The CDR3 DNA follows: TGTGCCAGCAGCGCGACAGGGGGCGTGGGTCAGCCCCAGCATTTT.

The rearrangement joins TRBV6-5 to TRBJ1-1; 7 bases align to TRBD1. This CDR3 region has 14 residues. CDR1 MNHEY and CDR2 SVGAGI come from the germline V gene. The V and J ends lost 5 bases and 11 bases, in that order; junction bases with no gene match: 14. CDR3 DNA sequence: TGTGCCAGCAGTCATGACAGGGTCGGGGGTTGGGCTTTCTTT. Translated: CASSHDRVGGWAFF.

The J gene is TRBJ2-7, the V gene TRBV5-1; D is perhaps TRBD2 (6 bases). Germline CDR1 and CDR2: SGHRS and YFSETQ. The CDR3 covers 13 residues. Between the trimmed V and J ends, which lost 5 bases and 4 bases, there was a span of 13 bases. CDR3 nucleotides: TGCGCCAGCAGGGAGGACGGGACTTACGAGCAGTACTTC. Encoded protein: CASREDGTYEQYF.

The V and J genes are TRBV5-1 and TRBJ2-5, with TRBD2 matching 12 bases. The last part of the DNA fits TRBJ2-7 better; the J call may be wrong. The germline CDR1 and CDR2 sequences are SGHRS and YFSETQ. CDR3 size: 15 residues. CDR3 loop: CASSLGLAGSYEQYF. The DNA for the CDR3 is TGCGCCAGCAGCTTAGGACTAGCGGGGAGCTACGAGCAGTACTTC.

The rearrangement joins TRBV28 to TRBJ2-7; 8 bases line up with TRBD2. J lost 2 bases, V lost 6 bases, and 3 bases had no gene match. The CDR3 contains 13 residues. Germline V CDR1 and CDR2: MDHEN, SYDVKM. Written as DNA, the CDR3 is TGTGCCAGCAGCGGGGGGGGGACCTACGAGCAGTACTTC. This codes for CASSGGGTYEQYF.

The J gene is TRBJ2-1, the V gene TRBV5-4; D possibly corresponds to TRBD2 (6 bases). Trimming took off 6 bases at V and 1 base at J, with 17 bases between the two ends. Germline V gives CDR1 SGHNT, CDR2 YYREEE (reference sequence). This CDR3 is built from 16 residues. The CDR3 DNA is TGTGCCAGCAACTCGGAGGGGCCCCTTTCCTACAATGAGCAGTTCTTC. Translating gives CASNSEGPLSYNEQFF. The complete variable domain, with remaining parts taken from reference TRBV5-4 and TRBJ2-1, reads ETGVTQSPTHLIKTRGQQVTLRCSSQSGHNTVSWYQQALGQGPQFIFQYYREEENGRGNFPPRFSGLQFPNYSSELNVNALELDDSALYLCASNSEGPLSYNEQFFGPGTRLTVL.

The chain joins TRBV7-6 to TRBJ2-7; perhaps TRBD2 as D (6 bases). Trimming took off 3 bases at V and 2 bases at J, with 14 bases between the two ends. Germline V CDR1 and CDR2: SGHVS, FNYEAQ. CDR3 length: 15 residues. This CDR3 is CASSFGGDPAYEQYF. The DNA for the CDR3 is TGTGCCAGCAGCTTTGGAGGGGACCCAGCCTACGAGCAGTACTTC.

In DNA form, the CDR3 reads TGTGCCAGCAGCCCTGAGCGGGCCCCCTACGAGCAGTACTTC. This encodes CASSPERAPYEQYF. The chain links TRBV11-2 to TRBJ2-7, with D perhaps TRBD2 (6 bases). From germline, CDR1 is SGHAT and CDR2 FQNNGV. This CDR3 is built from 14 residues. Trimming cost V 5 bases and J 2 bases, with 13 bases left between them.

This sequence joins TRBV28 and TRBJ2-3, with TRBD2 matching 11 bases. This CDR3 has 14 amino acids. V was pared by 4 bases and J by 8 bases, with 5 bases of the junction left unmatched. Germline CDR1 reads MDHEN; CDR2 reads SYDVKM. The chain's CDR3 is CASSSPSGRFTQYF. CDR3 coding DNA: TGTGCCAGCAGTTCTCCTAGCGGGAGGTTTACGCAGTATTTT.

CDR3 sequence: CASKSRVGELFF. The CDR3 DNA reads TGTGCCAGCAAGTCGCGGGTCGGGGAGCTGTTTTTT. V gene TRBV6-5 combines with J gene TRBJ2-2, with D tentatively TRBD2 (5 bases). Per germline, CDR1 MNHEY and CDR2 SVGAGI. There are 12 residues in the CDR3. Trimming shortened V by 7 bases and J by 7 bases, and 10 bases separated the two germline ends.

The chain uses TRBV4-2 and TRBJ2-7, with 7 nucleotides matching TRBD1. The germline V gene has CDR1 LGHNA and CDR2 YNFKEQ. The CDR3 runs to 16 residues. Trimming removed 0 bases from V and 1 base from J; junction bases left unmatched: 6. CDR3 nucleotides: TGTGCCAGCAGCCAAGACGGGACAGCGAAATCCTACGAGCAGTACTTC. Translating gives CASSQDGTAKSYEQYF.

This chain uses TRBV18 with TRBJ2-5; D is perhaps TRBD1 (5 bases). Germline V gene lookup returns CDR1 KGHSH and CDR2 LQKENI. V lost 0 bases and J lost 4, with 6 bases in between. The CDR3 runs to 13 residues. CDR3 residues: CASSPPGPETQYF. CDR3 DNA sequence: TGTGCCAGCTCACCACCGGGGCCAGAGACCCAGTACTTC.

The chain uses TRBV27 and TRBJ2-5; 7 positions match TRBD2. J was trimmed by 9 bases and V by 0 bases; bases with no gene match: 7. The CDR3 loop spans 14 amino acids. CDR1 MNHEY and CDR2 SMNVEV come from the germline V gene (reference sequence). CDR3 region: CASSLSRRGGAQYF. CDR3 nucleotide sequence: TGTGCCAGCAGTTTATCGAGAAGGGGAGGGGCCCAGTACTTC.

The chain combines TRBV19 with TRBJ1-3; possibly TRBD1 for D (6 bases). Trimming shortened V by 2 bases and J by 0 bases, and 14 bases separated the two germline ends. This CDR3 region has 17 residues. Germline values: CDR1 LNHDA, CDR2 SQIVND (reference sequence). The CDR3 DNA sequence: TGTGCCAGTAGTATATTTGGGGGACAAACCTCTGGAAACACCATATATTTT. This gives the protein CASSIFGGQTSGNTIYF. The full variable domain, with the rest looked up from reference TRBV19 and TRBJ1-3, is DGGITQSPKYLFRKEGQNVTLSCEQNLNHDAMYWYRQDPGQGLRLIYYSQIVNDFQKGDIAEGYSVSREKKESFPLTVTSAQKNPTAFYLCASSIFGGQTSGNTIYFGEGSWLTVV.

The chain links TRBV11-3 to TRBJ2-5; D may be TRBD1 (6 bases). Germline V lookup: CDR1 SGHNT, CDR2 YENEEA. The V gene lost 5 bases and the J gene lost 10 bases, with 14 bases spanning the gap. This CDR3 has 12 residues. The CDR3 spells CASSGRTGFQYF. CDR3 DNA: TGTGCCAGCAGCGGTAGAACAGGGTTCCAGTACTTC.

The rearrangement uses TRBV28 and TRBJ1-4; 11 nucleotides align to TRBD1. The CDR3 is 15 amino acids. Trimming cost V 6 bases and J 7 bases; bases outside gene matches: 7. Germline-derived CDR1 and CDR2 are MDHEN and SYDVKM. The CDR3 reads CASSLMGTGGEKLFF. In DNA form, the CDR3 reads TGTGCCAGCAGCCTAATGGGGACAGGGGGTGAAAAACTGTTTTTT.

This chain uses TRBV5-1 with TRBJ2-7; D possibly corresponds to TRBD2 (5 bases). The CDR3 spans 15 residues. Trimming removed 0 bases from V and 5 bases from J, with 15 bases in between. Germline V gene data show CDR1 as SGHRS and CDR2 as YFSETQ. This CDR3 is CASSLDPPGTNEQYF. CDR3 sequence (DNA): TGCGCCAGCAGCTTGGACCCGCCGGGAACGAACGAGCAGTACTTC.

Written as DNA, the CDR3 is TGTGCCAGCAGTTCCCACGGGGGAGGTCAGCCCCAGCATTTT. Its translation is CASSSHGGGQPQHF. V usage is TRBV28 and J usage is TRBJ1-5; perhaps TRBD1 as D (5 bases). The CDR3 is made up of 14 amino acids. Germline CDR1 MDHEN, CDR2 SYDVKM. Trimming took off 4 bases at V and 6 bases at J, with 13 bases between the two ends.